This entry lists 3 T cell receptor beta chains sequenced from one sample in a study of CD8 T cells in ankylosing spondylitis. MiXCR was run by TCRdb on the 5' RACE reads, yielding one entry per CDR3 protein. The sample carries roughly 170,000 distinct CDR3 sequences, around 9.6% recorded once. Sequencing was performed on blood, either unsorted or a sorted T cell fraction (not recorded which). These receptors originate from a female donor with ankylosing spondylitis or in good health (not recorded which).

In its sample, this clonotype was seen a few times. The CDR3 loop reads CASSLGDISYNEQFF. CDR3 nucleotides: TGTGCCAGCAGCTTAGGGGACATTTCCTACAATGAGCAGTTCTTC. V usage is TRBV7-7 and J usage is TRBJ2-1; possibly TRBD1 for D (6 bases). CDR3 length: 15 residues. From germline, CDR1 is SSHAT and CDR2 FNYEAQ (reference sequence). The V and J ends lost 1 base and 1 base respectively, with 8 bases between them.

This clonotype was detected many times. The genes are TRBV7-2 and TRBJ1-5; 9 bases fit TRBD1. Germline loops: CDR1 SGHTA, CDR2 FQGNSA. The CDR3 length is 14 residues. Trimming at V came to 4 bases and at J to 5 bases, leaving 3 bases not matched to a gene. CDR3 amino acids: CASSSGTGYQPQHF. The CDR3 DNA follows: TGTGCCAGCAGCTCCGGGACAGGGTATCAGCCCCAGCATTTT.

This clonotype was counted only a few times. The chain uses TRBV7-8 and TRBJ2-2; possibly TRBD1 for D (5 bases). CDR1 and CDR2 (germline): SGHVS, FQNEAQ. The V gene lost 3 bases and the J gene lost 5 bases, with 19 bases spanning the gap. CDR3 length: 17 residues. CDR3 DNA: TGTGCCAGCAGCTTCGATCCGCGCAGGGTCGGTACCGGGGAGCTGTTTTTT. This gives the protein CASSFDPRRVGTGELFF. Based on the CDR3 plus reference TRBV7-8 and TRBJ2-2, the full variable domain is GAGVSQSPRYKVAKRGQDVALRCDPISGHVSLFWYQQALGQGPEFLTYFQNEAQLDKSGLPSDRFFAERPEGSVSTLKIQRTQQEDSAVYLCASSFDPRRVGTGELFFGEGSRLTVL.